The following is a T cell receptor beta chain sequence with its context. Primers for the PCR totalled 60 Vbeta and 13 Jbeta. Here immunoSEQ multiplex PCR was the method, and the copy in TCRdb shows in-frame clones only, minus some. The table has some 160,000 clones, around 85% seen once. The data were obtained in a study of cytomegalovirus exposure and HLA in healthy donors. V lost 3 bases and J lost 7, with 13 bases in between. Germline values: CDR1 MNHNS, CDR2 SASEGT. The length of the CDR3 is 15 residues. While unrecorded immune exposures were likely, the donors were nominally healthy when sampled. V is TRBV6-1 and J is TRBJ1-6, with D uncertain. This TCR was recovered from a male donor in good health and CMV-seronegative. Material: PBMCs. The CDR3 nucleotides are TGTGCCAGCAGTGAGCCTGCGTTTGCGAATTCACCCCTCCACTTT. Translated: CASSEPAFANSPLHF.